The clone carrying this TCR beta chain was found a few times. The antigen remains unidentified. Sorting that relied on CD45RO/CCR7/CD25/CD127/CD95/CD27 yielded CD4+ naive, central memory, regulatory and stem cell-like memory cells. Once sorted, every population was more than 98% pure. The record originates from a study of beta chain features in type 1 diabetes. Study results and limitations: Researchers report that Type 1 diabetes patients had moderately but significantly shorter TCRB CDR3s across all four CD4+ subsets. In cDNA sequencing, cells with high TCR expression could be over-represented.

Between the trimmed V and J ends, which lost 5 bases and 4 bases, there was a span of 17 bases. The CDR3 has 14 residues. CDR1 is GTSNPN, CDR2 SVGIG, per germline (reference sequence). What was sequenced were expressed TCRB transcripts, since all of the isolated RNA had been reverse transcribed. Average reads for naive, central memory and regulatory T cell samples were about 3.57 million. Generated by immunoSEQ multiplex PCR, the TCRdb table keeps only in-frame clones and is missing some. The sample carries around 600,000 clones, 9.5% to 15% recorded once. The chain couples TRBV30 to TRBJ2-5; the D call may be TRBD1 or TRBD2 (6 bases each). The sequenced sample was naive CD4+ T cells from blood. This TCR was sampled from a man younger than 45 with type 1 diabetes. CDR3 region: CAWGLRGVRETQYF. CDR3 sequence (DNA): TGTGCCTGGGGTTTGAGGGGGGTCCGAGAGACCCAGTACTTC.